This passage covers 19 T cell receptor beta chains from one sample sequenced in a study of CD4 and CD8 cells across lung adenocarcinoma regions. MiXCR, applied by TCRdb to the PCR reads, yields one record per CDR3 protein. The sample lists tens of thousands of distinct CDR3 sequences, roughly half seen once, with around a quarter in the top ten. Sample: CD8+ T cells from the center of a lung tumor. These TCRs come from a female donor with lung adenocarcinoma. The CD4 and CD8 labels of this study may be unreliable.

The chain is built from TRBV11-2 and TRBJ2-3; the match to TRBD1 covers 9 bases. Trimming removed 6 bases from V and 6 bases from J; junction bases left unmatched: 10. CDR3 length: 15 amino acids. Germline assignment: CDR1 SGHAT and CDR2 FQNNGV. The CDR3 region is CASSPHRDRVDTQYF. In DNA, the CDR3 is TGTGCCAGCAGTCCCCACCGGGACAGGGTGGATACGCAGTATTTT.

In this sample, this clonotype turned up many times. The chain combines TRBV27 with TRBJ2-5; D possibly corresponds to TRBD2 (5 bases). Gene TRBJ2-7 matches the end of the DNA better, so the J call may be wrong. The germline V gene encodes CDR1 MNHEY and CDR2 SMNVEV (reference sequence). The CDR3 totals 15 residues. The CDR3 region is CASRVDGLYPYEQYF. The CDR3 nucleotides read TGTGCCAGCAGGGTCGACGGACTTTACCCCTACGAGCAGTACTTC.

V gene TRBV27 combines with J gene TRBJ1-6; no firm D call. The CDR3 runs to 13 residues. CDR1 is MNHEY and CDR2 is SMNVEV in the germline V gene (reference sequence). V was pared by 8 bases and J by 7 bases, with 12 bases between. The CDR3 sequence is CASRVDLNSPLHF. Written as DNA, the CDR3 is TGTGCCAGCCGTGTGGACCTCAATTCACCCCTCCACTTT.

The chain is built from TRBV6-1 and TRBJ2-4, with D possibly called TRBD1 or TRBD2 (5 bases each). Germline V lookup: CDR1 MNHNS, CDR2 SASEGT. V lost 6 bases to trimming and J lost 13 bases, with 25 bases between them. The CDR3 is 15 residues long. CDR3 DNA sequence: TGTGCCAGCAGGCCGGGGCTGGGCTCCACAGATACGCAGTACTTC. As protein: CASRPGLGSTDTQYF.

Regarding this clonotype: The junction and the germline gene differ at one end; a read error may be behind it. J is TRBJ2-5 and V is TRBV7-2; no clear D gene. Germline CDR1 is SGHTA and CDR2 is FQGNSA. The CDR3 is made up of 12 amino acids. CDR3: CAGGPDQETQYF. The CDR3 nucleotides are TGTGCCGGCGGCCCCGATCAAGAGACCCAGTACTTT. The entire variable domain, with the rest obtained from reference TRBV7-2 and TRBJ2-5, is as follows: GAGVSQSPSNKVTEKGKDVELRCDPISGHTALYWYRQSLGQGLEFLIYFQGNSAPDKSGLPSDRFSAERTGGSVSTLTIQRTQQEDSAVYLCAGGPDQETQYFGPGTRLLVL.

This clonotype has only a few counts. This chain joins TRBV9 and TRBJ2-1, with 8 bases identical to TRBD2. With V trimmed by 2 bases and J by 3 bases, 4 bases remained unmatched. Germline V gene lookup returns CDR1 SGDLS and CDR2 YYNGEE. The CDR3 has 15 residues. Here the CDR3 DNA reads TGTGCCAGCAGCGTTAGCGGGAACCGCTACAATGAGCAGTTCTTC. Its translation: CASSVSGNRYNEQFF.

Note on this clonotype: One end of the junction varies from germline; a read error may be responsible. The gene calls are TRBV10-2 and TRBJ2-3; 7 nucleotides agree with TRBD2. CDR1 is WSHSY, CDR2 SAAADI, per germline. This CDR3 region has 17 residues. The CDR3 DNA follows: TGCGCCAGCAGTGAGGAAACAGGAGTGGGAGGGGCAGATACTCAGTATTTC. Its translation: CASSEETGVGGADTQYF.

This clonotype was counted ten times or more. J is TRBJ2-3 and V is TRBV7-3; 9 bases map to TRBD2. There are 18 residues in the CDR3. Germline lookup yields CDR1 SGHTA and CDR2 FQGTGA. Unmatched junction bases numbered 15, after V lost 1 base and J lost 7 bases. CDR3 sequence (DNA): TGTGCCAGCAGCTTAAACCCCCCCATTAGCGGGAGCTCAAATACGCAGTATTTT. Encoded protein: CASSLNPPISGSSNTQYF.

The V and J genes are TRBV6-1 and TRBJ1-2; 11 bases are a match to TRBD1. Germline-derived CDR1 and CDR2 are MNHNS and SASEGT. With 6 bases clipped from V and 8 bases from J, the junction kept 8 bases outside the gene matches. The CDR3 loop spans 14 amino acids. The CDR3 spells CASSRRDRGAGYTF. The CDR3 DNA reads TGTGCCAGCAGCCGTAGGGACAGGGGGGCGGGCTACACCTTC.

The chain couples TRBV11-2 to TRBJ2-5; 10 bases line up with TRBD2. Germline loops: CDR1 SGHAT, CDR2 FQNNGV. V was pared by 0 bases and J by 7 bases, with 8 bases of the junction left unmatched. The CDR3 covers 16 residues. DNA for the CDR3: TGTGCCAGCAGCTTAGAGCCTAGCGGGGGAGGCGGGACCCAGTACTTC. Protein sequence: CASSLEPSGGGGTQYF.

This clonotype was counted once. One end of the junction varies from germline; a read error may be responsible. V gene TRBV27 combines with J gene TRBJ2-3; D perhaps matches TRBD1 (6 bases). The CDR3 contains 14 residues. Germline loops: CDR1 MNHEY, CDR2 SMNVEV (reference sequence). This CDR3 is CASSGGRSTETQYF. The CDR3 DNA is TGTGCGAGCAGTGGGGGCCGTAGCACAGAGACGCAGTATTTC.

Notes on this clonotype: One junction end disagrees with the germline gene, perhaps due to a read error. CDR3 nucleotides: TGTGCCAGGGGCTCGGGGCAGGGATTCCAAGATACGCAGTATTTC. Its translation is CARGSGQGFQDTQYF. This chain connects TRBV11-3 to TRBJ2-3, with D tentatively TRBD1 or TRBD2 (5 bases each). The CDR3 spans 15 residues. The V gene's germline CDR1 is SGHNT and CDR2 YENEEA.

This clonotype is medium-sized in the sample. The gene calls are TRBV10-1 and TRBJ2-3; 9 bases fit TRBD1. The V segment lost 0 bases and the J segment 2 bases; nucleotides outside the gene matches: 3. Germline V gene lookup returns CDR1 WNHNN and CDR2 SYGVQD (reference sequence). The CDR3 covers 16 residues. The CDR3 region is CASSESGQGHTDTQYF. The CDR3 DNA follows: TGCGCCAGCAGTGAGTCCGGACAGGGGCACACAGATACGCAGTATTTT.

J is TRBJ1-1 and V is TRBV7-2; D ambiguous. Trimming took off 5 bases at V and 9 bases at J, with 13 bases between the two ends. CDR1 and CDR2 (germline): SGHTA, FQGNSA. The CDR3 spans 12 residues. The CDR3 sequence: CASSTRTDQAFF. The CDR3 nucleotides are TGTGCCAGCAGCACTAGGACGGACCAAGCTTTCTTT.

This clonotype is classed as large (0.1 to 1%). The CDR3 nucleotides read TGTGCCAGCAGCCCCGGGGCCGAGGGGACCCAGTACTTC. Translated, it gives CASSPGAEGTQYF. The rearrangement uses TRBV27 and TRBJ2-5; D could derive from TRBD1 or TRBD2 (5 bases each). In germline, CDR1 is MNHEY, CDR2 SMNVEV (reference sequence). The V and J ends lost 6 bases and 7 bases respectively, with 15 bases between them. The CDR3 has 13 residues.

On this clonotype itself: This may be a read error: a much more frequent sequence differs by one nucleotide. The chain combines TRBV10-3 with TRBJ2-1; 7 bases fit TRBD2. The J call could be wrong; TRBJ2-7 is a better fit for the DNA end. CDR1 and CDR2 (germline): ENHRY, SYGVKD. CDR3 length: 15 residues. CDR3 DNA: TGTGCCATCAGTGAGGGGCGGGAGAGGGTCAATGAGCAGTACTTC. Translation gives CAISEGRERVNEQYF.

With respect to this clonotype: A read error may produce the germline difference seen at one junction end. The chain has TRBV27 and TRBJ2-3, with 8 bases that match TRBD2. The CDR3 length is 18 residues. CDR1 and CDR2 from the germline V gene are MNHEY and SMNVEV (reference sequence). DNA for the CDR3: TGTGCCAGCAGCGGGGCGGGAGCGGGGGTGAGGAGCACAGATACTCAGTATTTC. It specifies CASSGAGAGVRSTDTQYF.

This clonotype has a single count. The rearrangement joins TRBV10-1 to TRBJ2-3; D tentatively reads TRBD1 or TRBD2 (6 bases each). The DNA end is more similar to TRBJ2-7, so the J call may be wrong. In germline, CDR1 is WNHNN, CDR2 SYGVQD (reference sequence). CDR3 length: 16 residues. CDR3 protein: CASGGPGRGIPDTQYF. The CDR3 DNA reads as TGCGCCAGCGGGGGGCCCGGGCGCGGAATCCCAGATACGCAGTACTTC.

The sample holds one count of this clonotype. The chain couples TRBV5-4 to TRBJ1-1; the D is unclear. CDR3 size: 14 residues. V shed 4 bases and J shed 1 base, with 11 bases lying between them. Germline loops: CDR1 SGHNT, CDR2 YYREEE (reference sequence). The CDR3 sequence is CASSDRGGNTEAFF. CDR3 nucleotide sequence: TGTGCCAGCAGCGACCGGGGAGGGAACACTGAAGCTTTCTTT.